This section outlines one TCR beta chain sequence together with its context. This CDR3 has 16 residues. Trimming stripped 1 base from V and 0 bases from J, with 10 bases between. The entry originates in a study of CD8 T cells in ankylosing spondylitis. Quantitative 5'-RACE with molecular barcodes produced the TCR beta libraries. TCRdb independently ran MiXCR on the 5' RACE reads; one entry per CDR3 protein. The sample has about 350,000 distinct CDR3 sequences; 20% are singletons. The rearrangement uses TRBV12-3 or TRBV12-4 and TRBJ2-4; no firm D call. This clonotype originated in a male donor with ankylosing spondylitis or in good health (not recorded which). The sample was blood, either unsorted or a sorted T cell fraction (not recorded which). CDR3 protein: CASSLGTNLAKNIQYF. Here the CDR3 DNA reads TGTGCCAGCAGTTTAGGCACAAACCTAGCCAAAAACATTCAGTACTTC.